The clone carrying this T cell receptor (beta chain) was seen only a few times. Its antigen is still unknown. Hyperthyroidism patients were newly diagnosed, had disease duration under 2 months, and were aged 18 to 65 years. Diagnostic assessment was based on clinical symptoms, serum thyroxine and TRAb, thyroid ultrasound and orbital computed tomography. Germline assignment: CDR1 SEHNR and CDR2 FQNEAQ (reference sequence). V lost 5 bases to trimming and J lost 4 bases; unmatched junction nucleotides: 6. This CDR3 region has 14 residues. The sample originates from a study of T cells in Graves' hyperthyroidism and ophthalmopathy. General study results and limits: Separating ophthalmopathy from stable hyperthyroidism was achieved by a 13 V-J model. In blood, most of the thyroid clonotypes expanded above 0.001 were also present.

There were TCR beta CDR3 regions amplified from RNA transcripts. Researchers ran a first-round RT-PCR on the TCR CDR3 using the HTBI primer set. In TCRdb, the multiplex PCR reads were re-called with MiXCR into one record per CDR3 protein. The sample lists around 700,000 distinct CDR3 sequences, under 45% seen once, with around 30% in the top ten. The origin of this receptor is a woman aged 40 to 50 with Graves' hyperthyroidism. The rearrangement joins TRBV7-9 to TRBJ2-5; 8 bases agree with TRBD1. Sequenced material: blood. CDR3 coding DNA: TGTGCCAGCAGCCCAGGGGGCGCGTTAGAGACCCAGTACTTC. This translates into CASSPGGALETQYF.